This entry describes one T cell receptor (beta chain). Its matching antigen is unknown. This entry comes from a study of T cells in localized non-small cell lung cancer. Findings of the study overall: Clonality peaked in uninvolved adjacent lung rather than tumor. One tumor region alone was sequenced, and heterogeneity therefore remains possible. Paired adjacent lung recovered a median around 62 of the top 100 tumor clones. The study linked higher blood T cell density to longer overall survival.

Germline V CDR1 and CDR2: MNHEY, SMNVEV (reference sequence). Trimming shortened V by 6 bases and J by 4 bases, and 11 bases separated the two germline ends. This CDR3 has 13 residues. The method was immunoSEQ multiplex PCR; TCRdb's version includes in-frame clones alone and lacks a portion of them. The data show 23,000 or so clones, more than 85% seen once. The chain joins TRBV27 to TRBJ2-3; possible D gene TRBD1, 6 bases. This receptor was identified in a male donor at least 60 years old with stage I squamous cell lung carcinoma. Specimen: peripheral blood, collected before any cancer treatment. The CDR3: CASRQQGPDTQYF. In nucleotides, the CDR3 is TGTGCCAGCAGGCAGCAGGGGCCAGATACGCAGTATTTT.